Each of the 25 T cell receptor beta chains below was sequenced from the same sample in a study of blood T cell repertoires in COVID-19. Method: immunoSEQ multiplex PCR; TCRdb's copy keeps in-frame clones and lacks some. The data hold roughly 300,000 clones, with 90% observed a single time. The source material was peripheral blood. The receptors come from a woman in her 30s with COVID-19, enrolled during active disease.

The sample holds one count of this clone. The chain has TRBV19 and TRBJ1-2, with D possibly matching TRBD1 (5 bases). Looked up from germline, CDR1 is LNHDA and CDR2 is SQIVND (reference sequence). Trimming cost V 6 bases and J 4 bases, with 15 bases left between them. The CDR3 length is 14 residues. The CDR3 DNA is TGTGCCAGTAGCGCCCCGGGACTGATCTATGGCTACACCTTC. It codes for CASSAPGLIYGYTF.

The chain is built from TRBV12-5 and TRBJ1-1, with 7 bases that match TRBD1. The CDR3 spans 15 residues. The germline gives CDR1 LGHNT, CDR2 FRNRAP. V lost 6 bases to trimming and J lost 1 base; unmatched junction nucleotides: 8. The CDR3 region is CASGDRVGPNTEAFF. The CDR3 DNA is TGTGCTAGTGGAGACAGGGTGGGCCCGAACACTGAAGCTTTCTTT.

The chain couples TRBV29-1 to TRBJ1-5; TRBD1 is a possible D gene (6 bases). Germline V gene lookup returns CDR1 SQVTM and CDR2 ANQGSEA. The CDR3 extends over 13 amino acids. V gave up 4 bases and J gave up 4 bases, with 11 bases separating them. CDR3 coding DNA: TGCAGCGTTGCCCCGGACAGAAATCAGCCCCAGCATTTT. Translation gives CSVAPDRNQPQHF.

The CDR3 protein is CASSYGDQPQHF. CDR3 nucleotides: TGTGCCAGCAGTTACGGAGATCAGCCCCAGCATTTT. J is TRBJ1-5 and V is TRBV6-2 or TRBV6-3; D gene ambiguous. Trimming left V 2 bases short and J 5 bases short, with 4 bases between. Germline loops: CDR1 MNHEY, CDR2 SVGEGT. The CDR3 consists of 12 residues.

The chain joins TRBV5-1 to TRBJ2-1; a weak D match, TRBD2 (6 bases). The CDR3 consists of 16 residues. Deletions cut 3 bases from V and 0 bases from J, with 13 bases between. CDR1 is SGHRS and CDR2 is YFSETQ in the germline V gene. The CDR3 protein is CASSWRDWSSYNEQFF. In DNA form, the CDR3 reads TGCGCCAGCAGCTGGAGGGACTGGAGCTCCTACAATGAGCAGTTCTTC.

The gene calls are TRBV7-2 and TRBJ1-1; D gene unclear. This CDR3 has 14 residues. The germline V and J ends were trimmed by 2 bases and 1 base, with 8 bases remaining between them. Germline assignment: CDR1 SGHTA and CDR2 FQGNSA. The chain's CDR3 is CASSLKYKNTEAFF. The CDR3 DNA follows: TGTGCCAGCAGCTTAAAGTACAAGAACACTGAAGCTTTCTTT.

The V call is TRBV4-3, the J call TRBJ2-7, with TRBD2 as a possible D gene (5 bases). This CDR3 is built from 14 residues. Germline V gives CDR1 LGHNA, CDR2 YSLEER. V was pared by 4 bases and J by 0 bases, with 10 bases between. The CDR3 region has the DNA TGCGCCAGCAGCCTGGACTCTAGCTCCTACGAGCAGTACTTC. Protein sequence: CASSLDSSSYEQYF.

V usage is TRBV30 and J usage is TRBJ1-2, with a tentative D call TRBD1 (6 bases). V shed 2 bases and J shed 1 base, with 11 bases lying between them. The CDR3 loop spans 14 amino acids. The germline gives CDR1 GTSNPN, CDR2 SVGIG (reference sequence). The CDR3 is CAWSPNRVNYGYTF. The CDR3 DNA sequence: TGTGCCTGGAGTCCAAACAGGGTTAACTATGGCTACACCTTC.

This rearrangement joins TRBV6-5 to TRBJ1-2, with TRBD1 identical over 7 bases. Germline CDR1 reads MNHEY; CDR2 reads SVGAGI. CDR3 size: 14 residues. J lost 4 bases, V lost 0 bases, and 2 bases had no gene match. Here the CDR3 reads CASSYSGTVYGYTF. In DNA, the CDR3 is TGTGCCAGCAGTTACTCCGGGACAGTCTATGGCTACACCTTC.

The chain has TRBV6-5 and TRBJ1-6, with D possibly TRBD1 on 5 matching bases. The germline V gene encodes CDR1 MNHEY and CDR2 SVGAGI. This CDR3 is built from 16 residues. V gave up 0 bases and J gave up 9 bases, with 15 bases separating them. CDR3 in DNA: TGTGCCAGCAGTTACTCGACTCGGGGGGTCGCTTCACCCCTCCACTTT. Protein product: CASSYSTRGVASPLHF.

V usage is TRBV28 and J usage is TRBJ1-1; possibly TRBD1 for D (5 bases). In germline, CDR1 is MDHEN, CDR2 SYDVKM. Trimming cost V 0 bases and J 0 bases, with 11 bases left between them. The CDR3 has 16 amino acids. Here the CDR3 reads CASSLWAADMNTEAFF. The CDR3 DNA follows: TGTGCCAGCAGTTTATGGGCGGCGGACATGAACACTGAAGCTTTCTTT.

The CDR3, as DNA: TGTGCCAGCAGTGAGGGACAGGGGGCCTTTCAGCCCCAGCATTTT. Residues: CASSEGQGAFQPQHF. The chain combines TRBV6-1 with TRBJ1-5; 12 nucleotides line up with TRBD1. J gave up 6 bases and V 3 bases, and 3 bases lay outside the gene matches. The germline V gene has CDR1 MNHNS and CDR2 SASEGT. The length of the CDR3 is 15 residues.

As DNA, the CDR3 is TGTGCCAGCAGTTCCCTAGCGGTCGATGGCACAGATACGCAGTATTTT. Residues: CASSSLAVDGTDTQYF. The rearrangement joins TRBV6-5 to TRBJ2-3; 7 bases are a match to TRBD2. This CDR3 is built from 16 residues. The junction had 8 bases not matched to a gene; V was cut back by 4 bases and J by 1 base. Germline assignment: CDR1 MNHEY and CDR2 SVGAGI.

The gene calls are TRBV6-5 and TRBJ2-1; D might be TRBD1 (5 bases). The CDR3 covers 14 residues. Germline loops: CDR1 MNHEY, CDR2 SVGAGI. The V end was cut by 5 bases, the J end by 3 bases, with 11 bases between. CDR3 residues: CASSPGRIYNEQFF. The DNA for the CDR3 is TGTGCCAGCAGTCCAGGGCGGATCTACAATGAGCAGTTCTTC.

The rearrangement joins TRBV11-2 to TRBJ2-1; the D is unclear. Deletions cut 2 bases from V and 0 bases from J, with 8 bases between. Germline V gives CDR1 SGHAT, CDR2 FQNNGV. The CDR3 is 15 amino acids. This chain's CDR3 is CASSLNPSSYNEQFF. For the CDR3, the DNA is TGTGCCAGCAGCTTAAACCCGAGCTCCTACAATGAGCAGTTCTTC.

This sequence joins TRBV19 and TRBJ2-2; 10 bases line up with TRBD2. This CDR3 is built from 14 residues. Looked up from germline, CDR1 is LNHDA and CDR2 is SQIVND (reference sequence). J was trimmed by 6 bases and V by 6 bases; bases with no gene match: 4. CDR3: CASSLLAGAGELFF. The CDR3 DNA is TGTGCCAGTAGCCTCCTAGCGGGAGCCGGGGAGCTGTTTTTT.

The rearrangement uses TRBV6-5 and TRBJ1-1; perhaps TRBD1 as D (6 bases). The germline CDR1 and CDR2 sequences are MNHEY and SVGAGI. Trimming stripped 6 bases from V and 3 bases from J, with 11 bases between. The CDR3 runs to 13 residues. CDR3 sequence (DNA): TGTGCCAGCAGAGAGGACAGTTACACTGAAGCTTTCTTT. Its translation is CASREDSYTEAFF.

V usage is TRBV12-5 and J usage is TRBJ2-1, with TRBD2 matching over 10 bases. Per the germline V gene, CDR1 is LGHNT and CDR2 is FRNRAP. CDR3 size: 16 residues. The trim removed 5 bases at V and 5 bases at J, leaving 9 bases unmatched. CDR3 region: CASGRVIAGGDNEQFF. CDR3 DNA: TGTGCTAGTGGTCGCGTCATAGCGGGAGGCGACAATGAGCAGTTCTTC.

This sequence joins TRBV7-9 and TRBJ2-3; 10 bases agree with TRBD2. Trimming took 5 bases from V and 6 from J; bases not matched to a gene: 11. Germline loops: CDR1 SEHNR, CDR2 FQNEAQ (reference sequence). There are 16 residues in the CDR3. CDR3 loop: CASSPTGGLATDTQYF. DNA of the CDR3: TGTGCCAGCAGCCCGACCGGGGGACTAGCGACCGATACGCAGTATTTT.

This chain connects TRBV7-3 to TRBJ2-3, with 8 bases aligning to TRBD2. Trimming removed 2 bases from V and 2 bases from J; junction bases left unmatched: 3. The CDR3 has 15 amino acids. Germline V gives CDR1 SGHTA, CDR2 FQGTGA. For the CDR3, the DNA is TGTGCCAGCAGCTTACCGACTAGCGCCACAGATACGCAGTATTTT. Translated: CASSLPTSATDTQYF.

The rearrangement links TRBV2 to TRBJ2-3; a possible D gene is TRBD2 (5 bases). The germline V gene encodes CDR1 SNHLY and CDR2 FYNNEI. V gave up 4 bases and J gave up 1 base, with 6 bases separating them. The CDR3 loop spans 13 amino acids. The CDR3 nucleotides are TGTGCCAGCAGTGTTAGCGGCACAGATACGCAGTATTTT. It encodes CASSVSGTDTQYF.

The chain has TRBV28 and TRBJ2-1; a weak D match, TRBD1 (6 bases). V lost 7 bases to trimming and J lost 3 bases, with 10 bases between them. CDR3 length equals 13 residues. Germline V gene lookup returns CDR1 MDHEN and CDR2 SYDVKM. Here the CDR3 DNA reads TGTGCCAGCAACAGGGATGTCTACAATGAGCAGTTCTTC. Its protein is CASNRDVYNEQFF. The variable domain in full, completed from reference TRBV28 and TRBJ2-1, reads DVKVTQSSRYLVKRTGEKVFLECVQDMDHENMFWYRQDPGLGLRLIYFSYDVKMKEKGDIPEGYSVSREKKERFSLILESASTNQTSMYLCASNRDVYNEQFFGPGTRLTVL.

This clone was seen just once. The chain has TRBV5-1 and TRBJ1-1; D possibly corresponds to TRBD1 (6 bases). Germline CDR1 reads SGHRS; CDR2 reads YFSETQ. The CDR3 runs to 14 residues. Trimming cost V 4 bases and J 0 bases, with 10 bases left between them. CDR3 nucleotides: TGCGCCAGCAGCCAGGGACACTTGAACACTGAAGCTTTCTTT. Protein sequence: CASSQGHLNTEAFF.

The chain uses TRBV6-5 and TRBJ1-5, with 9 positions matching TRBD1. The CDR3 has 15 amino acids. Per germline, CDR1 MNHEY and CDR2 SVGAGI. J gave up 3 bases and V 4 bases, and 4 bases lay outside the gene matches. CDR3 nucleotides: TGTGCCAGCAGTTTAGGGACAGGGACCAATCAGCCCCAGCATTTT. The encoded protein is CASSLGTGTNQPQHF.

CDR3 sequence (DNA): TGTGCCAGCAGCCGTAGGACAGGGACGGCTTTCTTT. The encoded protein is CASSRRTGTAFF. The chain links TRBV7-6 to TRBJ1-1, with 8 bases that match TRBD1. V was pared by 5 bases and J by 11 bases, with 7 bases of the junction left unmatched. The CDR3 has 12 residues. Germline assignment: CDR1 SGHVS and CDR2 FNYEAQ.